The 12 T cell receptor beta chains in this list originate from one sample, sequenced in a study of T cell clonotyping in hematopoietic cell transplantation. Noted time point: recipient sample about 28 days before transplant, after cytoreduction. Generated by immunoSEQ multiplex PCR, the TCRdb table keeps only in-frame clones and is missing some. Of 65,000 to 80,000 clones in the sample, almost 97% are singletons; the top ten hold roughly 1.8%. Sequenced material: peripheral blood mononuclear cells, taken before stem cell transplant. The receptors originated from a woman aged 45-60 years with acute myeloid leukemia. Some clones in this sample may be carry-over from other donors' samples.

The chain combines TRBV6-5 with TRBJ1-1, with 8 bases that match TRBD1. Germline lookup yields CDR1 MNHEY and CDR2 SVGAGI. This CDR3 contains 15 residues. With V trimmed by 5 bases and J by 4 bases, 9 bases remained unmatched. The DNA for the CDR3 is TGTGCCAGCAGTCCTTTACAGGGGGGGGGCACTGAAGCTTTCTTT. As protein: CASSPLQGGGTEAFF.

The gene calls are TRBV7-2 and TRBJ1-1; tentative D call: TRBD1 (6 bases). The CDR3 sequence is 16 residues long. Germline lookup yields CDR1 SGHTA and CDR2 FQGNSA. The ends were cut back, 6 bases at V and 0 bases at J, with 17 bases in the middle. In DNA form, the CDR3 reads TGTGCCAGCAGAAAAGCTTCTGGACAGATGAACACTGAAGCTTTCTTT. It specifies CASRKASGQMNTEAFF.

Points on this clone: It is unclear where the CDR3 begins or ends on the DNA, so no DNA is shown, and the CDR3 is as TCRdb lists it. The rearrangement uses TRBV28 and TRBJ2-7; the D call in the table, TRBD1, was not verified against the DNA. 13 amino acids form the CDR3, both terminal residues included. Germline CDR1 MDHEN, CDR2 SYDVKM. The CDR3 spells CASSSSWAIEQYF.

The chain joins TRBV28 to TRBJ1-2; D gene uncertain. Germline CDR1 and CDR2: MDHEN and SYDVKM. The CDR3 sequence is 16 residues long. V dropped 5 bases and J dropped 1 base, with 17 bases sitting between them. The CDR3 protein is CASSHATGYGNYGYTF. DNA of the CDR3: TGTGCCAGCAGTCATGCGACGGGATACGGTAACTATGGCTACACCTTC.

V gene TRBV5-1 combines with J gene TRBJ2-3, with D possibly matching TRBD2 (7 bases). CDR1 SGHRS and CDR2 YFSETQ come from the germline V gene. CDR3 length: 15 residues. V was cut by 0 bases and J by 2 bases, with 10 bases left in between. CDR3 protein: CASSLGGGPTDTQYF. Written as DNA, the CDR3 is TGCGCCAGCAGCTTGGGGGGGGGCCCCACAGATACGCAGTATTTT.

The chain is built from TRBV4-1 and TRBJ2-3, with TRBD2 matching 10 bases. V was clipped by 1 base and J by 4 bases; unmatched bases: 11. The germline gives CDR1 MGHRA, CDR2 YSYEKL. This CDR3 spans 18 amino acids. Here the CDR3 reads CASSQGRASGSLADTQYF. CDR3 nucleotides: TGCGCCAGCAGCCAAGGAAGGGCTAGCGGGAGTTTGGCAGATACGCAGTATTTT.

The V and J genes are TRBV11-2 and TRBJ1-3; possible D gene TRBD1, 5 bases. The V end was cut by 1 base, the J end by 0 bases, with 16 bases between. The CDR3 totals 18 residues. Germline V gene data show CDR1 as SGHAT and CDR2 as FQNNGV. CDR3 DNA: TGTGCCAGCAGCTTAGGGATTGGGGGGATGAGCTCTGGAAACACCATATATTTT. Protein product: CASSLGIGGMSSGNTIYF. Full variable domain (outside the CDR3, taken from reference TRBV11-2 and TRBJ1-3): EAGVAQSPRYKIIEKRQSVAFWCNPISGHATLYWYQQILGQGPKLLIQFQNNGVVDDSQLPKDRFSAERLKGVDSTLKIQPAKLEDSAVYLCASSLGIGGMSSGNTIYFGEGSWLTVV.

This sequence joins TRBV5-1 and TRBJ2-7; unclear D gene. CDR1 is SGHRS, CDR2 YFSETQ, per germline. Trimming stripped 0 bases from V and 5 bases from J, with 6 bases between. The CDR3 covers 12 residues. Written as DNA, the CDR3 is TGCGCCAGCAGCTTGGCTGGGAACGAGCAGTACTTC. Translating it yields CASSLAGNEQYF.

The V gene is TRBV9, the J gene TRBJ2-1; possibly TRBD2 for D (6 bases). The CDR3 length is 13 residues. Deletions cut 4 bases from V and 7 bases from J, with 12 bases between. Germline V gives CDR1 SGDLS, CDR2 YYNGEE. The CDR3 region is CASSSGLTNEQFF. The CDR3 DNA is TGTGCCAGCAGCTCGGGACTCACGAATGAGCAGTTCTTC.

V and J are TRBV6-4 and TRBJ1-5, with D unclear. Germline V CDR1 and CDR2: MRHNA, SNTAGT. This CDR3 spans 14 amino acids. Trimming left V 4 bases short and J 5 bases short, with 12 bases between. The CDR3 DNA is TGTGCCAGCAGTGCCGACGCCTCATATCAGCCCCAGCATTTT. Protein: CASSADASYQPQHF.

The genes are TRBV28 and TRBJ2-7, with 10 bases fitting TRBD2. Unmatched junction bases numbered 5, after V lost 5 bases and J lost 7 bases. The germline V gene has CDR1 MDHEN and CDR2 SYDVKM. The CDR3 runs 13 residues. The CDR3 sequence: CASSHRTSGEQYF. The CDR3 nucleotides read TGTGCCAGCAGTCACCGGACTAGCGGAGAGCAGTACTTC.

The chain couples TRBV11-2 to TRBJ2-1, with TRBD2 matching 9 bases. CDR1 and CDR2 from the germline V gene are SGHAT and FQNNGV. With V trimmed by 1 base and J by 7 bases, 5 bases remained unmatched. This CDR3 contains 15 residues. CDR3 nucleotides: TGTGCCAGCAGCTTAGCTCTAGCGGGAATGAATGAGCAGTTCTTC. This encodes CASSLALAGMNEQFF.